This paragraph covers one T cell receptor (beta chain) sequence. This record belongs to a study of blood T cell repertoires in COVID-19. About the research overall: Specimens from acute and convalescent COVID-19 originated in the United States, Italy and Spain. T cells, B-cell-depleted T cells, or PBMCs supplied cDNA or gDNA.

Patients of the Seattle cohort, enrolled during active infection, were followed longitudinally. The method was immunoSEQ multiplex PCR; TCRdb's version includes in-frame clones alone and lacks a portion of them. Of some 110,000 clones listed, more than 85% are singletons. Per the germline V gene, CDR1 is LGHDT and CDR2 is YNNKEL (reference sequence). V was trimmed by 0 bases and J by 7 bases, leaving 9 bases between them. This CDR3 is 14 amino acids long. V and J are TRBV3-1 (or the pseudogene TRBV3-2) and TRBJ1-4; D ambiguous. Sequencing was carried out using peripheral blood. The sequence was collected from a man aged 50 or older with COVID-19, enrolled during active disease. In nucleotides, the CDR3 is TGTGCCAGCAGCCAAGATGTTTCGGTTGAAAAACTGTTTTTT. It encodes CASSQDVSVEKLFF.